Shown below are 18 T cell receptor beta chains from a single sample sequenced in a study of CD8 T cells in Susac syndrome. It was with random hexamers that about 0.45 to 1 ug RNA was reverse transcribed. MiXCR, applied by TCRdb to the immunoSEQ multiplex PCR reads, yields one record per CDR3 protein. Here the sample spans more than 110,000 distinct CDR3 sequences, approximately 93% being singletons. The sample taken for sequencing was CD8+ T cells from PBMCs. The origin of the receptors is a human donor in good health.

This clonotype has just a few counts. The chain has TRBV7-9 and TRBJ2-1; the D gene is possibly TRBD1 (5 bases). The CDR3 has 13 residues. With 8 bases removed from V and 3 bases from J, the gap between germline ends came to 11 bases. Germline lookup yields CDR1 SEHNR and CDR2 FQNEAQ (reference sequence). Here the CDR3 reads CASSQDNYNEQFF. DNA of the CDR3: TGTGCCAGCTCACAGGACAACTACAATGAGCAGTTCTTC.

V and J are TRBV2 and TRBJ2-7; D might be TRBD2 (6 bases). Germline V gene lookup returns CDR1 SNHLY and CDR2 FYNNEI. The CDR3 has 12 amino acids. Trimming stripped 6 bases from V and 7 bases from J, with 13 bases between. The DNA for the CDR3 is TGTGCCAGCAGCCTCGGGGAGGATGAGCAGTACTTC. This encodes CASSLGEDEQYF.

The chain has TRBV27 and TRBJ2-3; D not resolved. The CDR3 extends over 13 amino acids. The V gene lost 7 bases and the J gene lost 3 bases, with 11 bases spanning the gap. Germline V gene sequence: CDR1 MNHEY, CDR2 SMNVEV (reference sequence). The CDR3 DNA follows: TGTGCCAGCACCATAGGACCGACAGATACGCAGTATTTT. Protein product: CASTIGPTDTQYF.

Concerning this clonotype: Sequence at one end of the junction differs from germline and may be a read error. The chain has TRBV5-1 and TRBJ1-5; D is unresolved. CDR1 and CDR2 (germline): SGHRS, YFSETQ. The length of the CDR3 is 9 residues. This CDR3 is CASTHPGPF. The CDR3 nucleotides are TGCGCCAGCACCCATCCCGGCCCCTTT.

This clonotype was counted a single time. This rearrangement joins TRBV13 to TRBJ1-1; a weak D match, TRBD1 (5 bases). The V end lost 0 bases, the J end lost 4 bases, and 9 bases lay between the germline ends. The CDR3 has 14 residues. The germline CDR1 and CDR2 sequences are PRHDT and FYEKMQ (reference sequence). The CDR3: CASSLGSGTTEAFF. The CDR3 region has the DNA TGTGCCAGCAGCTTAGGAAGCGGGACCACTGAAGCTTTCTTT.

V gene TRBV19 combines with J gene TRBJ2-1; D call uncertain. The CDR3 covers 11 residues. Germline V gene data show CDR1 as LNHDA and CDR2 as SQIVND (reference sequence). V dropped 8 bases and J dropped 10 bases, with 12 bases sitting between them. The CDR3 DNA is TGTGCCAGTCCCCCCGGGTACGAGCAGTTCTTC. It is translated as CASPPGYEQFF.

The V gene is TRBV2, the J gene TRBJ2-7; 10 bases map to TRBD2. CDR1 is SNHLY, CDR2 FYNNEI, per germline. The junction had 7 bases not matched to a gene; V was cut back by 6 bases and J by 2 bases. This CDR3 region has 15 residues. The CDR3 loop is CASRGRTSGTYEQYF. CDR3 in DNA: TGTGCCAGCAGGGGAAGGACTAGCGGAACCTACGAGCAGTACTTC.

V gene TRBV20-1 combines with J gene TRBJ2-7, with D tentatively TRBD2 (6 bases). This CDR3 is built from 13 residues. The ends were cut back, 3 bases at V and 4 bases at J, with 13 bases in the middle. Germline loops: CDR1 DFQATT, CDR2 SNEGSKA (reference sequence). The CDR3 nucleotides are TGCAGTGCTAGGGGGGGACTGGGATACGAGCAGTACTTC. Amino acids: CSARGGLGYEQYF.

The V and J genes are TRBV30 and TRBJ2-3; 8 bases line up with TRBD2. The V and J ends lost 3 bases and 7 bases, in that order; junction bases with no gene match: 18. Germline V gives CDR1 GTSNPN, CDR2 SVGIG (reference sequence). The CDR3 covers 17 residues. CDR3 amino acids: CAWSLEAGGPLVHTQYF. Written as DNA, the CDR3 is TGTGCCTGGAGCCTCGAGGCGGGAGGTCCTCTCGTCCATACGCAGTATTTT.

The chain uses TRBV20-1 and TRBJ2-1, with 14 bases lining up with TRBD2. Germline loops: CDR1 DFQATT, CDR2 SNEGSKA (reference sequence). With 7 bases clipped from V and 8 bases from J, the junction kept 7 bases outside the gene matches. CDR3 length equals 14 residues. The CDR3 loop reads CSGTGTSGRYEQFF. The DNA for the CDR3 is TGCAGTGGTACCGGGACTAGCGGGAGATATGAGCAGTTCTTC.

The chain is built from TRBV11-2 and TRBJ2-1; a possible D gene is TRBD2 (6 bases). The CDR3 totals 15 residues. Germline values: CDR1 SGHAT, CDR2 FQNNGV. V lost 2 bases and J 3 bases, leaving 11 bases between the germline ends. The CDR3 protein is CASSLRERVYNEQFF. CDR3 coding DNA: TGTGCCAGCAGCTTAAGAGAGCGGGTCTACAATGAGCAGTTCTTC.

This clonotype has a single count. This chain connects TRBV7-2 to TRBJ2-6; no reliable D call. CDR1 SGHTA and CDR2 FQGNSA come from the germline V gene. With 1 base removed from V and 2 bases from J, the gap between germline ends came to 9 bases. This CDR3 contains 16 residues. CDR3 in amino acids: CASSLVLAAGANVLTF. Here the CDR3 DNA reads TGTGCCAGCAGCTTAGTTCTGGCGGCTGGGGCCAACGTCCTGACTTTC.

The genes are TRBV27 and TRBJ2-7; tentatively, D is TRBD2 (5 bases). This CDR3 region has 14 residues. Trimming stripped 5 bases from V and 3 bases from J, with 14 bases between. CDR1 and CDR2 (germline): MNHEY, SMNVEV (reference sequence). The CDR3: CASSHGNEGYEQYF. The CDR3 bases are TGTGCCAGCAGTCACGGGAACGAAGGCTACGAGCAGTACTTC.

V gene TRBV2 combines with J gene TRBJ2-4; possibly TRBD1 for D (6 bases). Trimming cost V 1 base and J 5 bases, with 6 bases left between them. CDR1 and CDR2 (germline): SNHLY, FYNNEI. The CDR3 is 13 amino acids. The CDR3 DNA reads TGTGCCAGCAGTGAAGGGACAGAAAACATTCAGTACTTC. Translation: CASSEGTENIQYF.

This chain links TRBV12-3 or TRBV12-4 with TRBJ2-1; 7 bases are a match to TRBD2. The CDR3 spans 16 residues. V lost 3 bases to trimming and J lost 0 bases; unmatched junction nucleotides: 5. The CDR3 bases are TGTGCCAGCAGTTTTCCGGGACTACGCTCCTACAATGAGCAGTTCTTC. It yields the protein CASSFPGLRSYNEQFF.

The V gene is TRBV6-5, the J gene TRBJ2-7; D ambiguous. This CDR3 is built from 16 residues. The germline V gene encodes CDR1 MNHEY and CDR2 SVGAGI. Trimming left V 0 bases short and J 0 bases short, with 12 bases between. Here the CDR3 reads CASSYSSQPPSYEQYF. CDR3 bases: TGTGCCAGCAGTTACTCGTCGCAACCCCCCTCCTACGAGCAGTACTTC.

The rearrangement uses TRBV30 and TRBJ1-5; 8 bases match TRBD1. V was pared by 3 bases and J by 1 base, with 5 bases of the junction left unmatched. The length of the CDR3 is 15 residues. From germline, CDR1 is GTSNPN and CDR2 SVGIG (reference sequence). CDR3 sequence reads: CAWRTGAGSNQPQHF. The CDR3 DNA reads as TGTGCCTGGAGGACAGGGGCGGGGAGCAATCAGCCCCAGCATTTT.

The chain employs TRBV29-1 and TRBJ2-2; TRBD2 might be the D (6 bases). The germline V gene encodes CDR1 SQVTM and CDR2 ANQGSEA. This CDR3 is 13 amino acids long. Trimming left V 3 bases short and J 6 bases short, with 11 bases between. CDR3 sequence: CSVDGGGAGELFF. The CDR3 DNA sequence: TGCAGCGTTGATGGGGGAGGTGCCGGGGAGCTGTTTTTT.